This T cell receptor (beta chain) was identified in a study of neurological immune-mediated disorders (dated 2019 in TCRdb). Turning to the overall study: Peripheral blood TCR-beta repertoires from HTLV-I-associated myelopathy (HAM/TSP) patients, multiple sclerosis patients and healthy controls were compared by UMI-based sequencing. Of the approximately 66 subjects in the cohort, around 15 were HAM/TSP patients, some 34 were multiple sclerosis patients, and approximately 20 were healthy controls. The 95 to 110 TCR-beta libraries covered PBMC samples along with longitudinal samples, technical triplicates, and paired sorted CD4+ and CD8+ T-cell subsets. Overall study results and their limits: TCR clonal expansion was highest in HAM/TSP patients and lowest in MS patients, with MS patients falling below even healthy controls. Across subjects, expanded clones never shared an identical CDR3 amino acid sequence, which suggests that the TCR-beta repertoires in every group were private.

Libraries from unsorted PBMCs were made from 2 million PBMCs kept in RNAlater at -80 degrees C until RNA extraction. Peripheral blood was subjected to Ficoll-Hypaque density gradient centrifugation to isolate PBMCs, which were then cryopreserved in liquid nitrogen. This clonotype was found many times. Its antigen is still unknown. No much larger clone exists at a distance of one base, and base qualities are not known. cDNA was synthesized by template-switch 5'RACE using a primer with a 10-nucleotide random unique molecular identifier that tagged each TCR transcript. Every sequencing run covered 15-18 subjects and yielded more than 160 million TCR-beta sequences. The RNeasy kit was used for extraction of total RNA. The KAPA Real-time Library Amplification kit was used to amplify TCR-beta VDJ regions with primers for the TCR constant region and the 5'RACE anchor. Sample indexes and Illumina adaptors were added in a first PCR, after which library yield was increased in a second PCR. After purification with Ampure beads, the TCR product of roughly 650 bp was size-selected on a 2% E-gel SizeSelection system. Library quality was checked on a Bioanalyzer, concentration was measured with Qubit, and libraries were quantified with the Kapa Library Quantification kit before pooling. An Illumina HiSeq 2500 sequenced the libraries paired-end 2 x 150 bp. To increase sequence diversity, roughly 24-32% phiX was spiked into each library pool. The source study handled its data this way. The UMI-based MiGEC pipeline processed quality-filtered reads and removed over 75% of raw TCR sequences during error correction. VDJ genes were aligned to IMGT germline references, and each clonotype was defined by a unique CDR3 amino acid sequence together with V-J genes. VDJtools evaluated clonal expansion, Shannon diversity and CDR3 relatedness (CalcPairwiseDistances, ClusterSamples); CLCbio workbench built phylogenetic trees. A clone was classed as expanded if it had 8 or more unique UMIs, a cutoff based on coefficient-of-variation modelling across technical triplicates. In TCRdb, the public reads were trimmed at Q25 with fastp and aligned with MiXCR, with productive beta chains retained. Here each entry gathers all rows of one CDR3 protein and keeps the most common genes and DNA. The V and J calls reflect TCRdb's pipeline rather than the authors' work. Within this sample are about 48,000 distinct CDR3 sequences, with around 10% of them counted one time only. The ten biggest clones cover 21% of the sample.

CDR1 and CDR2, looked up from the germline V gene, are SGHDN and FVKESK. V loses 3 bases of germline sequence and J loses 1 base, and the interval between the two ends is 9 bases. There are 14 amino acids in the CDR3, from cysteine to phenylalanine inclusive. This entry keeps only the CDR3 DNA: 42 bases, framed from base 1. The chain employs TRBV14 and TRBJ1-1, with the D gene too uncertain to name. The origin of this receptor is a woman aged 40 to 50 with HTLV-1-associated myelopathy (HAM/TSP). Sequences were obtained from PBMCs. DNA sequence: TGTGCCAGCAGCCAGAACCAACAGAACACTGAAGCTTTCTTT. It specifies CASSQNQQNTEAFF.